This T cell receptor (beta chain) was found in a study of T-cell reconstitution after alpha-beta-depleted transplantation in children. General study results and limits: Several hundred rapidly expanded clones from non-depleted graft cells reportedly supplied alpha-beta T cells about two months post-transplant.

The authors prepared the TCRbeta library with unique molecular identifiers. TCRdb processed the PCR reads anew with MiXCR; each CDR3 protein has one entry. The sample has about 600,000 distinct CDR3 sequences, under 15% seen once. The CDR3 contains 13 residues. V shed 3 bases and J 5 bases; nucleotides not matched to a gene: 6. The V gene's germline CDR1 is SQVTM and CDR2 ANQGSEA. Concerning this clonotype: Its antigen is as yet unknown.

The clonotype was recovered from a male patient aged 10 to 17 who had a stem cell transplant for acute myeloid leukemia, so the T cells may come from the graft donor. The starting material was PBMCs, mostly from graft donor cells, obtained 360 days after TCRalphabeta/CD19-depleted stem cell transplant. This chain connects TRBV29-1 to TRBJ1-1; TRBD1 matches at 7 bases. The CDR3 DNA is TGCAGCGTTGAGGACAGGAGGGAGACTGAAGCTTTCTTT. Translating gives CSVEDRRETEAFF. Variable domain in full (rest from reference TRBV29-1 and TRBJ1-1): SAVISQKPSRDICQRGTSLTIQCQVDSQVTMMFWYRQQPGQSLTLIATANQGSEATYESGFVIDKFPISRPNLTFSTLTVSNMSPEDSSIYLCSVEDRRETEAFFGQGTRLTVV.